This T cell receptor (beta chain) was recovered during a study of regulatory T cells in long-lasting Graves disease. For the study at large: Persistent cases were those of Graves' disease that involved over 5 years of antithyroid drugs with positive TSH receptor antibodies.

In building TCR beta libraries, iRepertoire HTBI primers were used together with Arm-PCR of CDR3 regions. TCRdb analysed the multiplex PCR reads with MiXCR anew, one entry per CDR3 protein. The sample has 400,000 to 500,000 distinct CDR3 sequences, less than 25% seen once. Time point denoted: persistent/refractory GD, antithyroid drugs over 5 years with positive TRAb. Researchers made the TCR library from RNA that was extracted from PBMCs. Study results and limitations: Persistent disease exhibited a predilection for TRBV28, TRBJ1-2 and TRBJ2-5. Patients with persistent Graves' had lower TCR diversity than newly diagnosed patients. Clonotypes that were public and shared totalled about 2,500 in persistent patients versus 850 to 1,000 in new patients.

V trimming: 4 bases; J trimming: 3 bases; junction bases outside the gene matches: 8. Germline V lookup: CDR1 KGHSH, CDR2 LQKENI. There are 16 residues in the CDR3. On this clonotype: Its target is not known.

The chain recombines TRBV18 with TRBJ2-5, with 10 bases fitting TRBD1. This receptor was obtained from a female donor with Graves disease. Sample: peripheral blood mononuclear cells (PBMCs), taken when the disease was refractory, from a patient treated with antithyroid drugs. The CDR3 nucleotides read TGTGCCAGCTCACTCTACGACAGGGGGCGAGAAGAGACCCAGTACTTC. As protein: CASSLYDRGREETQYF.